This TCR beta chain appears in the sequencing data of a study of T cell responses to AZD1222 COVID-19 vaccine. Study results and caveats: Reports indicate that nearly half of spike-specific TCRs are directed at unmutated variant regions. White British people made up most donors, females outnumbered males, and clonal diversity was possibly underestimated. The span of vaccine-associated CD4 TCRs extended across spike, with dominance at 160-218 and 743-854.

V lost 5 bases, J lost 6 bases, and 6 bases stayed unmatched. The CDR3 is made up of 16 amino acids. The V gene's germline CDR1 is LNHDA and CDR2 SQIVND (reference sequence). Here immunoSEQ multiplex PCR was the method, and the copy in TCRdb shows in-frame clones only, minus some. The sample carries 150,000 to 160,000 clones, about nine tenths recorded once. Comment on this clone: What it binds is unknown.

The sequenced sample was peripheral blood, obtained on day 0 of AZD1222 vaccination. The chain combines TRBV19 with TRBJ2-1, with 14 bases fitting TRBD2. The clonotype comes from an adult in good health. CDR3 sequence: CASSSGLAGGPNEQFF. The CDR3 DNA reads TGTGCCAGTAGTTCTGGACTAGCGGGGGGCCCCAATGAGCAGTTCTTC.